This is a list of T cell receptor beta chains from one sample in a study of T cell repertoires in cytomegalovirus infection. MiXCR, applied by TCRdb to the reads, yields one record per CDR3 protein. The profile shows 600,000 to 800,000 distinct CDR3 sequences, roughly a quarter of them singletons. Sequencing was done on a sample of CD8+ T cells from PBMCs. These receptors were obtained from a human donor in good health (CMV status not recorded). Some clones in this sample may be carry-over from other donors' samples. Each CDR3 is given with its conserved first and last residue. A D gene is named only where the DNA matches it firmly. Part of the rows lack a size; the others show once, few, many or a class for expanded clones.

j_call v_call d_call clone_size cdr3_nt cdr3_aa
TRBJ2-7 TRBV12-5 TRBD2 . TGTGCTAGTGGCATGGGGGGGGTACTATACGAGCAGTACTTC CASGMGGVLYEQYF
TRBJ2-3 TRBV29-1 . . TGCAGCGTTGAAGATAGGAGTCTAGCGCTGGCCGCAGATACGCAGTATTTT CSVEDRSLALAADTQYF
TRBJ2-3 TRBV12-3/TRBV12-4 . . TGTGCCAGCATTCCGGGACGGCGAACAGATACGCAGTATTTT CASIPGRRTDTQYF
TRBJ2-5 TRBV10-2 . . TGCGCCAGCAGTGGGGGGAGTAAGGAGACCCAGTACTTC CASSGGSKETQYF
TRBJ1-2 TRBV6-1 . . TGTGCCAGCAGTTTCATCAGGGAGACCTATGGCTACACCTTC CASSFIRETYGYTF
TRBJ1-1 TRBV9 . . TGTGCCAGCAGCCCAACGGGGAGCACTGAAGCTTTCTTT CASSPTGSTEAFF
TRBJ2-1 TRBV29-1 TRBD2 few TGCAGCGTTGAAGGACTAGCGGGGTTCTATGAGCAGTTCTTC CSVEGLAGFYEQFF
TRBJ2-5 TRBV28 . . TGTGCCAGCGCCGGGGTGGGCACCCAAGAGACCCAGTACTTC CASAGVGTQETQYF
TRBJ2-7 TRBV27 . few TGTGCCGTCCACGGACCATCCTACGAGCAGTACTTC CAVHGPSYEQYF
TRBJ1-2 TRBV6-6 TRBD1 few TGTGCCAGCGAACCTTTTGTGTGGGACAGAAAACTTTATGGCTACACCTTC CASEPFVWDRKLYGYTF
TRBJ2-5 TRBV5-4 TRBD2 . TGTGCCAGCAGCCCGGGACTAGCCCTCGGGGAGACCCAGTACTTC CASSPGLALGETQYF
TRBJ1-2 TRBV6-2/TRBV6-3 . . TGTGCCAGCAGTGCTCGGGACACATCCGGCTACACCTTC CASSARDTSGYTF
TRBJ1-1 TRBV25-1 . many TGTGCCAGCAGTGACCCCCTAAGACAGGAAAACACTGAAGCTTTCTTT CASSDPLRQENTEAFF
TRBJ1-2 TRBV6-6 TRBD1 . TGTGCCAGCGGACAGGGGACACTCTATGGCTACACCTTC CASGQGTLYGYTF
TRBJ1-6 TRBV20-1 . . TGCAGTGCTAGTCACAGGGTATATGATAGTTCACCCCTCCACTTT CSASHRVYDSSPLHF
TRBJ1-1 TRBV5-1 . few TGCGCCAGCAGCTTGGAGCGGTCATACACTGAAGCTTTCTTT CASSLERSYTEAFF
TRBJ2-1 TRBV6-1 . many TGTGCCAGCTCGTTGACCGGGTACTACAATGAGCAGTTCTTC CASSLTGYYNEQFF
TRBJ2-5 TRBV2 TRBD2 few TGTGCCAGCACCGCCGGGACTAGCGGGGCTCCGCTGCAAGAGACCCAGTACTTC CASTAGTSGAPLQETQYF
TRBJ1-4 TRBV14 TRBD1 . TGTGCCAGCAGCCAAGATCCTCAGACAGGGAATGGGTATGAAAAACTGTTTTTT CASSQDPQTGNGYEKLFF
TRBJ2-2 TRBV29-1 . few TGCAGCGTTGAACAGCCGAACACCGGGGAGCTGTTTTTT CSVEQPNTGELFF
TRBJ2-1 TRBV7-2 . many TGTGCCAGCAGCTTGTCAAGGGGGTATGGATTGATCAATGAGCAGTTCTTC CASSLSRGYGLINEQFF
TRBJ1-5 TRBV5-1 . . TGCGCCAGCAGCTTGGAAACGGGGTGGAATCAGCCCCAGCATTTT CASSLETGWNQPQHF
TRBJ2-1 TRBV3-1 TRBD1 few TGTGCCAGCAGCCAACCTCGGACAGGGGGCAATGAGCAGTTCTTC CASSQPRTGGNEQFF
TRBJ2-1 TRBV19 TRBD2 . TGTGCCAGTACACTAGCGGGGGGGCCACTCTACAATGAGCAGTTCTTC CASTLAGGPLYNEQFF
TRBJ1-1 TRBV6-8 . few TGTGCCAGCAGTTACTCCGGGACCACGGCCACTGAAGCTTTCTTT CASSYSGTTATEAFF
TRBJ2-1 TRBV7-9 . many TGTGCCAGCAGTTTTAGGTATGAGCAGTTCTTC CASSFRYEQFF
TRBJ1-1 TRBV2 TRBD1 few TGTGCCAGCAGTGAAGGTTCAGCAGGGGGCACTGAAGCTTTCTTT CASSEGSAGGTEAFF
TRBJ2-5 TRBV5-1 TRBD1 many TGCGCCAGCGGAGAGACAGGGAGCGGAGAGACCCAGTACTTC CASGETGSGETQYF
TRBJ2-1 TRBV20-1 TRBD1 once TGCAGTGTTTGGGACAGCCTGTACAATGAGCAGTTCTTC CSVWDSLYNEQFF
TRBJ2-3 TRBV7-9 . few TGTGCCAGCACCCACGGGGGATTCACAGATACGCAGTATTTT CASTHGGFTDTQYF
TRBJ2-5 TRBV20-1 TRBD2 few TGCAGTGCTAGAGATCTAGCGGCAGCATCGACCCAGTACTTC CSARDLAAASTQYF
TRBJ1-5 TRBV20-1 . . TGCAGTGTATTTGGGGGAAGAAGCAATCAGCCCCAGCATTTT CSVFGGRSNQPQHF
TRBJ2-3 TRBV5-1 . . TGCGCCAGCAGCTTGGAGACTGGCGGGACAAAGGCGTGGTATTTT CASSLETGGTKAWYF
TRBJ2-1 TRBV5-1 . . TGCGCCAGCAGCCCAAGGGGGGCACCCGTGAGCGATGAGCAGTTCTTC CASSPRGAPVSDEQFF
TRBJ2-1 TRBV19 . . TGTGCCAGTAGTACAGGGGTCTCCTACAATGAGCAGTTCTTC CASSTGVSYNEQFF
TRBJ2-5 TRBV6-6 . . TGTGCCAGCAGACCTAGACACCAAGAGACCCAGTACTTC CASRPRHQETQYF
TRBJ2-1 TRBV6-6 . few TGTGCCAGCAGCTCGCTGGCGGTCAATGAGCAGTTCTTC CASSSLAVNEQFF
TRBJ1-2 TRBV11-1 TRBD1 . TGTGCCAGCAGCCCCGGGACAGGGAGTGGCTACACCTTC CASSPGTGSGYTF
TRBJ1-2 TRBV5-1 . . TGCGCCAGCAGCTCGGGACTTGAAGACACCTTT CASSSGLEDTF
TRBJ1-1 TRBV29-1 TRBD1 . TGCAGCGTTCAAGAGACAGGGGTAAACACTGAAGCTTTCTTT CSVQETGVNTEAFF
TRBJ2-2 TRBV7-2 . . TGTGCCAGCACCTTCTCGGAGAACACCGGGGAGCTGTTTTTT CASTFSENTGELFF
TRBJ2-2 TRBV14 . . TGTGCCAGCAGCTCTAGTTTGGACGGGGAGCTGTTTTTT CASSSSLDGELFF
TRBJ1-2 TRBV20-1 . . TGCAGTGCTAGCGACAGTAAATATGGCTACACCTTC CSASDSKYGYTF